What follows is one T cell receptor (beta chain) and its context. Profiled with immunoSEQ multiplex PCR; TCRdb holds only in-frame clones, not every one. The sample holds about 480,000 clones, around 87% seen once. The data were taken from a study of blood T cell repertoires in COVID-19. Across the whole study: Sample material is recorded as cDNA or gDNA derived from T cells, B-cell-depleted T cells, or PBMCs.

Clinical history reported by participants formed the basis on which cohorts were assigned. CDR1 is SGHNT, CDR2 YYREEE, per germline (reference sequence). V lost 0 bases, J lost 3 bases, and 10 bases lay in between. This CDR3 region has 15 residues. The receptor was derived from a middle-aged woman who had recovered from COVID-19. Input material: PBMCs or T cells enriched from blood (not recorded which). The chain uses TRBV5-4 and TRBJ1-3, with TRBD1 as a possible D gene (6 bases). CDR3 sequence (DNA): TGTGCCAGCAGCTTGGGTTCAGGGGTTGGAAACACCATATATTTT. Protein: CASSLGSGVGNTIYF.